This T cell receptor (beta chain) was captured in a study of blood T cell repertoires in COVID-19. About the research overall: Whether acute or convalescent, the COVID-19 samples came from the United States, Italy and Spain. PBMCs, B-cell-depleted T cells, or T cells provided the cDNA or gDNA that made up the material.

CDR1 is MGHRA, CDR2 YSYEKL, per germline. The CDR3 extends over 14 amino acids. The ends lost 6 bases at V and 2 bases at J; junction bases unmatched: 6. TCRdb keeps only in-frame clones here, not all; method: immunoSEQ multiplex PCR. This sample carries 200,000 to 300,000 clones, about three quarters of them seen once, and the ten largest clones take 3% to 3.5%. V is TRBV4-1 and J is TRBJ1-2, with TRBD1 identical over 7 bases. Input material: peripheral blood. This TCR came from a woman older than 75 with acute or convalescent COVID-19. CDR3 protein: CASRRPGQNYGYTF. Written as DNA, the CDR3 is TGCGCCAGCAGGAGGCCGGGACAGAACTATGGCTACACCTTC.